The rows below give T cell receptor beta chains drawn from one sample of a study of cytomegalovirus exposure and HLA in healthy donors. The table came from immunoSEQ multiplex PCR; TCRdb's copy has only in-frame clones and leaves some out. The sample lists under 200,000 clones; more than 70% were seen once. Sequencing was carried out using PBMCs. The receptors shown here come from a boy between 2 and 10 years old in good health and CMV-seronegative. Each CDR3 is given with its conserved first and last residue. The order of the fields is D gene, V gene, clone size, J gene, CDR3 protein, CDR3 DNA. The D gene is left open where the match is weak. The listing skips clone size in some rows; elsewhere it reads once, few, many or a size class.

D gene: TRBD1
V gene: TRBV6-4
clone size: NA
J gene: TRBJ2-2
CDR3 protein: CASSRDRVNTGELFF
CDR3 DNA: TGTGCCAGCAGTCGGGACAGGGTAAACACCGGGGAGCTGTTTTTT

D gene: NA
V gene: TRBV21-1
clone size: NA
J gene: TRBJ2-1
CDR3 protein: CASPRRDFHNEQFF
CDR3 DNA: TGTGCCAGCCCCCGGAGGGACTTCCACAATGAGCAGTTCTTC

D gene: TRBD1
V gene: TRBV4-1
clone size: NA
J gene: TRBJ2-1
CDR3 protein: CASSQRAGQGSYNEQFF
CDR3 DNA: TGCGCCAGCAGCCAAAGGGCGGGACAGGGCTCCTACAATGAGCAGTTCTTC

D gene: NA
V gene: TRBV9
clone size: NA
J gene: TRBJ1-5
CDR3 protein: CASSGAPGNNQPQHF
CDR3 DNA: TGTGCCAGCAGCGGTGCCCCAGGAAACAATCAGCCCCAGCATTTT

D gene: NA
V gene: TRBV5-6
clone size: NA
J gene: TRBJ2-2
CDR3 protein: CASRGPTGLPGELFF
CDR3 DNA: TGTGCCAGCAGAGGTCCGACAGGTCTCCCCGGGGAGCTGTTTTTT

D gene: NA
V gene: TRBV21-1
clone size: NA
J gene: TRBJ1-5
CDR3 protein: CASSTFWRGSNQPQHF
CDR3 DNA: TGTGCCAGCAGCACCTTCTGGCGGGGGAGCAATCAGCCCCAGCATTTT

D gene: NA
V gene: TRBV20-1
clone size: NA
J gene: TRBJ1-1
CDR3 protein: CGRTSGTEAFF
CDR3 DNA: TGCGGAAGAACCTCGGGCACTGAAGCTTTCTTT

D gene: TRBD1
V gene: TRBV2
clone size: NA
J gene: TRBJ2-5
CDR3 protein: CASSYDREETQYF
CDR3 DNA: TGTGCCAGCAGCTACGACAGGGAGGAGACCCAGTACTTC

D gene: TRBD1
V gene: TRBV6-5
clone size: NA
J gene: TRBJ2-7
CDR3 protein: CASSRDRGVNEQYF
CDR3 DNA: TGTGCCAGCAGTAGGGACAGGGGGGTCAACGAGCAGTACTTC

D gene: TRBD2
V gene: TRBV5-4
clone size: NA
J gene: TRBJ2-1
CDR3 protein: CASNGGGTSHHNEQFF
CDR3 DNA: TGTGCCAGCAACGGGGGGGGGACTAGTCACCACAATGAGCAGTTCTTC

D gene: NA
V gene: TRBV7-9
clone size: once
J gene: TRBJ2-7
CDR3 protein: CASTPRLGVPSYEQYF
CDR3 DNA: TGTGCCAGCACCCCCCGTCTCGGGGTGCCCTCCTACGAGCAGTACTTC

D gene: NA
V gene: TRBV7-3
clone size: NA
J gene: TRBJ1-1
CDR3 protein: CASSLIPGMNTEAFF
CDR3 DNA: TGTGCCAGCAGCTTAATTCCAGGAATGAACACTGAAGCTTTCTTT

D gene: TRBD1
V gene: TRBV5-1
clone size: NA
J gene: TRBJ2-7
CDR3 protein: CASSFKTGIEQYF
CDR3 DNA: TGCGCCAGCAGCTTTAAGACAGGGATTGAGCAGTACTTC

D gene: TRBD1
V gene: TRBV28
clone size: NA
J gene: TRBJ2-7
CDR3 protein: CASSQPGTVSYEQYF
CDR3 DNA: TGTGCCAGCAGTCAGCCTGGGACAGTTTCCTACGAGCAGTACTTC

D gene: TRBD1
V gene: TRBV2
clone size: NA
J gene: TRBJ2-7
CDR3 protein: CASSAGGSYEQYF
CDR3 DNA: TGTGCCAGCAGTGCAGGGGGTTCCTACGAGCAGTACTTC

D gene: NA
V gene: TRBV2
clone size: once
J gene: TRBJ2-7
CDR3 protein: CASSAPEGFAYEQYF
CDR3 DNA: TGTGCCAGCAGCGCGCCGGAGGGGTTCGCCTACGAGCAGTACTTC

D gene: TRBD1
V gene: TRBV5-1
clone size: NA
J gene: TRBJ1-1
CDR3 protein: CASSPGQGGYTEAFF
CDR3 DNA: TGCGCCAGCAGCCCAGGACAGGGGGGGTACACTGAAGCTTTCTTT

D gene: NA
V gene: TRBV27
clone size: NA
J gene: TRBJ1-1
CDR3 protein: CASSLGRGVRGTEAFF
CDR3 DNA: TGTGCCAGCAGTTTAGGTCGGGGTGTCCGGGGCACTGAAGCTTTCTTT

D gene: NA
V gene: TRBV10-2
clone size: NA
J gene: TRBJ2-7
CDR3 protein: CASSAGVDEQYF
CDR3 DNA: TGCGCCAGCAGTGCGGGGGTCGACGAGCAGTACTTC

D gene: NA
V gene: TRBV2
clone size: NA
J gene: TRBJ1-1
CDR3 protein: CASSDTMNTEAFF
CDR3 DNA: TGTGCCAGCAGTGACACAATGAACACTGAAGCTTTCTTT

D gene: TRBD1
V gene: TRBV27
clone size: NA
J gene: TRBJ1-3
CDR3 protein: CASSPNRGAGNTIYF
CDR3 DNA: TGTGCCAGCAGTCCTAACAGGGGGGCTGGAAACACCATATATTTT

D gene: TRBD2
V gene: TRBV28
clone size: NA
J gene: TRBJ2-2
CDR3 protein: CASRSGLANTGELFF
CDR3 DNA: TGTGCCAGCAGGTCCGGACTAGCGAACACCGGGGAGCTGTTTTTT

D gene: NA
V gene: TRBV2
clone size: NA
J gene: TRBJ2-2
CDR3 protein: CARHIKSGELFF
CDR3 DNA: TGTGCCAGACACATTAAGTCCGGGGAGCTGTTTTTT

D gene: NA
V gene: TRBV6-5
clone size: NA
J gene: TRBJ2-7
CDR3 protein: CASSYSRGHPAYEQYF
CDR3 DNA: TGTGCCAGCAGTTACTCGAGGGGACATCCAGCCTACGAGCAGTACTTC

D gene: NA
V gene: TRBV2
clone size: NA
J gene: TRBJ2-5
CDR3 protein: CASNRGIQETQYF
CDR3 DNA: TGTGCCAGCAATCGGGGGATACAAGAGACCCAGTACTTC

D gene: NA
V gene: TRBV29-1
clone size: NA
J gene: TRBJ1-1
CDR3 protein: CSGAPRLGGNTEAFF
CDR3 DNA: TGCAGCGGCGCCCCCCGCCTAGGTGGGAACACTGAAGCTTTCTTT

D gene: TRBD1
V gene: TRBV5-4
clone size: NA
J gene: TRBJ2-5
CDR3 protein: CASSLVGTGPFQETQYF
CDR3 DNA: TGTGCCAGCAGCTTGGTCGGGACAGGGCCCTTCCAAGAGACCCAGTACTTC

D gene: NA
V gene: TRBV19
clone size: NA
J gene: TRBJ1-5
CDR3 protein: CASSDRGGDQPQHF
CDR3 DNA: TGTGCCAGTAGTGATAGGGGCGGGGATCAGCCCCAGCATTTT

D gene: NA
V gene: TRBV19
clone size: NA
J gene: TRBJ1-2
CDR3 protein: CASRTGPYGYTF
CDR3 DNA: TGTGCCAGTAGGACAGGTCCCTATGGCTACACCTTC

D gene: NA
V gene: TRBV5-1
clone size: NA
J gene: TRBJ2-1
CDR3 protein: CASSPYPTGYNEQFF
CDR3 DNA: TGCGCCAGCAGCCCATACCCGACAGGCTACAATGAGCAGTTCTTC

D gene: NA
V gene: TRBV18
clone size: once
J gene: TRBJ2-2
CDR3 protein: CASSPELNTGELFF
CDR3 DNA: TGTGCCAGCTCACCCGAGTTGAACACCGGGGAGCTGTTTTTT

D gene: TRBD2
V gene: TRBV5-6
clone size: once
J gene: TRBJ2-7
CDR3 protein: CASSGTSNYEQYF
CDR3 DNA: TGTGCCAGCAGCGGGACTAGCAACTACGAGCAGTACTTC

D gene: NA
V gene: TRBV28
clone size: few
J gene: TRBJ2-7
CDR3 protein: CASSLLDQTGPYEQYF
CDR3 DNA: TGTGCCAGCAGTTTACTCGATCAAACAGGGCCCTACGAGCAGTACTTC

D gene: TRBD2
V gene: TRBV5-1
clone size: NA
J gene: TRBJ2-3
CDR3 protein: CASSGGTSGSTDTQYF
CDR3 DNA: TGCGCCAGCAGCGGGGGGACTAGCGGCAGCACAGATACGCAGTATTTT

D gene: NA
V gene: TRBV13
clone size: NA
J gene: TRBJ2-5
CDR3 protein: CASSLDSQETQYF
CDR3 DNA: TGTGCCAGCAGCTTGGACAGCCAAGAGACCCAGTACTTC

D gene: TRBD1
V gene: TRBV6-1
clone size: few
J gene: TRBJ1-2
CDR3 protein: CASRLTGDGGYTF
CDR3 DNA: TGTGCCAGCAGGCTAACAGGGGATGGTGGCTACACCTTC

D gene: NA
V gene: TRBV4-1
clone size: NA
J gene: TRBJ2-1
CDR3 protein: CASSQVDGVGVHEQFF
CDR3 DNA: TGCGCCAGCAGCCAAGTTGACGGGGTCGGGGTCCATGAGCAGTTCTTC

D gene: NA
V gene: TRBV27
clone size: NA
J gene: TRBJ2-3
CDR3 protein: CASSLSPSFPDTQYF
CDR3 DNA: TGTGCCAGCAGTTTATCCCCTAGCTTCCCAGATACGCAGTATTTT

D gene: NA
V gene: TRBV7-6
clone size: NA
J gene: TRBJ1-5
CDR3 protein: CASSQEWGLSGQPQHF
CDR3 DNA: TGTGCCAGCAGCCAGGAGTGGGGGCTTTCAGGACAGCCCCAGCATTTT

D gene: NA
V gene: TRBV28
clone size: NA
J gene: TRBJ1-1
CDR3 protein: CASSLITGDTEAFF
CDR3 DNA: TGTGCCAGCAGTTTAATTACGGGGGACACTGAAGCTTTCTTT

D gene: TRBD1
V gene: TRBV4-1
clone size: NA
J gene: TRBJ1-1
CDR3 protein: CASSQTPGTAEAFF
CDR3 DNA: TGCGCCAGCAGCCAAACCCCCGGGACAGCCGAAGCTTTCTTT

D gene: NA
V gene: TRBV4-1
clone size: NA
J gene: TRBJ2-7
CDR3 protein: CASSHKGSEQYF
CDR3 DNA: TGCGCCAGCAGCCACAAAGGGAGCGAGCAGTACTTC

D gene: TRBD1
V gene: TRBV19
clone size: NA
J gene: TRBJ1-5
CDR3 protein: CASNKGGQGLWGYSNQPQHF
CDR3 DNA: TGTGCCAGTAATAAAGGAGGACAGGGGTTGTGGGGCTATAGCAATCAGCCCCAGCATTTT

D gene: NA
V gene: TRBV18
clone size: NA
J gene: TRBJ2-5
CDR3 protein: CASSPDRGQETQYF
CDR3 DNA: TGTGCCAGCTCACCGGATAGGGGCCAAGAGACCCAGTACTTC

D gene: TRBD1
V gene: TRBV28
clone size: NA
J gene: TRBJ1-2
CDR3 protein: CASSAGGVLGYTF
CDR3 DNA: TGTGCCAGCAGCGCAGGGGGCGTGTTGGGCTACACCTTC

D gene: NA
V gene: TRBV7-2
clone size: NA
J gene: TRBJ1-5
CDR3 protein: CASSSRTSNQPQHF
CDR3 DNA: TGTGCCAGCAGCTCCAGGACAAGCAATCAGCCCCAGCATTTT